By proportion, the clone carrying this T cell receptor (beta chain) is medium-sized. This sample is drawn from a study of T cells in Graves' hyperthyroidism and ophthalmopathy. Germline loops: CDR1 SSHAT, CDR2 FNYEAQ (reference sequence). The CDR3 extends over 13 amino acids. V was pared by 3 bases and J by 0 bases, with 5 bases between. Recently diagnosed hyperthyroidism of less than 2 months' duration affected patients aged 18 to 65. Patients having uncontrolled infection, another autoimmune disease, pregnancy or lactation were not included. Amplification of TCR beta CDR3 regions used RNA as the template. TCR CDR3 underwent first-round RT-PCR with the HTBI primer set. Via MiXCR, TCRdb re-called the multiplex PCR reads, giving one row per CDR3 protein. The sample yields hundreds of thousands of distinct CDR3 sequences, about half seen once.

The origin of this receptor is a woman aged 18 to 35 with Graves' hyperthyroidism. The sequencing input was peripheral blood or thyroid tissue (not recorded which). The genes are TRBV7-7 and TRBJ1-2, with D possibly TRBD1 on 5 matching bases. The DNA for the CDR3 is TGTGCCAGCAGCTTGGACACTAACTATGGCTACACCTTC. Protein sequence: CASSLDTNYGYTF.